The 7 T cell receptor beta chains reported below all come from one sample, sequenced in a study of Graves' ophthalmopathy and Graves' hyperthyroidism. CDR3 regions of TCR beta were amplified from RNA transcripts. The first-round RT-PCR employed HTBI primers together with the Qiagen OneStep RT-PCR kit. A multiplex PCR was then performed as the second round. In TCRdb, the multiplex PCR reads were re-called with MiXCR into one record per CDR3 protein. The profile covers a few hundred thousand distinct CDR3 sequences, with 17% appearing a single time and about 2.4% taken by the ten largest. Sequenced sample: peripheral blood. The source of these receptors is an adult woman with stable Graves' hyperthyroidism.

This clonotype was recorded at least ten times. The rearrangement joins TRBV20-1 to TRBJ1-5, with D tentatively TRBD1 (6 bases). Germline assignment: CDR1 DFQATT and CDR2 SNEGSKA (reference sequence). Trimming cost V 0 bases and J 9 bases, with 12 bases left between them. This CDR3 comprises 13 residues. CDR3 protein: CSARETTGRPQHF. DNA for the CDR3: TGCAGTGCTAGAGAGACAACAGGGAGGCCCCAGCATTTT.

This clonotype was seen repeatedly, ten times or more. The gene calls are TRBV27 and TRBJ2-7; 10 nucleotides align to TRBD2. Trimming at V came to 2 bases and at J to 4 bases, leaving 5 bases not matched to a gene. The CDR3 length is 15 residues. The germline V gene has CDR1 MNHEY and CDR2 SMNVEV (reference sequence). The CDR3 DNA follows: TGTGCCAGCAGTTTAAATCCTAGCGGGAGTTACGAGCAGTACTTC. Protein product: CASSLNPSGSYEQYF.

This CDR3 reads CASSLPPYAEAFF. CDR3 sequence (DNA): TGTGCCAGCAGCTTACCGCCTTACGCTGAAGCTTTCTTT. This chain joins TRBV7-8 and TRBJ1-1; D is uncertain. V was clipped by 2 bases and J by 6 bases, with 10 bases between them. This CDR3 has 13 amino acids. CDR1 is SGHVS and CDR2 is FQNEAQ in the germline V gene.

DNA for the CDR3: TGTGCCAGCTCACCACAAGAGGAGCTGTTTTTT. It encodes CASSPQEELFF. The V and J genes are TRBV18 and TRBJ2-2; D gene ambiguous. Trimming removed 1 base at V and 10 bases at J, with 4 bases between. This CDR3 comprises 11 residues. Looked up from germline, CDR1 is KGHSH and CDR2 is LQKENI. The full variable domain, its missing parts supplied by reference TRBV18 and TRBJ2-2, is NAGVMQNPRHLVRRRGQEARLRCSPMKGHSHVYWYRQLPEEGLKFMVYLQKENIIDESGMPKERFSAEFPKEGPSILRIQQVVRGDSAAYFCASSPQEELFFGEGSRLTVL.

This sequence joins TRBV7-2 and TRBJ2-7; TRBD1 matches at 7 bases. The germline V gene encodes CDR1 SGHTA and CDR2 FQGNSA. The V gene end was trimmed by 4 bases and the J gene end by 3 bases; junction bases not matched to a gene: 6. CDR3 size: 14 residues. The CDR3 sequence: CASSSHRGRYEQYF. The DNA of the CDR3 is TGTGCCAGCAGCTCGCACAGGGGTCGCTACGAGCAGTACTTC.

This clonotype came up many times. The V gene is TRBV20-1, the J gene TRBJ2-7; TRBD2 might be the D (6 bases). The CDR3 totals 13 residues. V was shortened by 3 bases and J by 6 bases, with 15 bases between the two germline ends. Per germline, CDR1 DFQATT and CDR2 SNEGSKA (reference sequence). The DNA of the CDR3 is TGCAGTGCTAGGTCGGAACTAGCTGTCGAGCAGTACTTC. Translated: CSARSELAVEQYF.

This chain links TRBV29-1 with TRBJ2-6; 9 bases align to TRBD1. Germline CDR1 is SQVTM and CDR2 is ANQGSEA. This CDR3 is built from 16 residues. V shed 6 bases and J 0 bases; nucleotides not matched to a gene: 6. As DNA, the CDR3 is TGCAGCGTCCGGGACAGGGAATACTCTGGGGCCAACGTCCTGACTTTC. Its translation is CSVRDREYSGANVLTF.